A selection of T cell receptor beta chains follows, all from one sample in a study of regulatory T cells in long-lasting Graves disease. TCRdb recomputed calls from the multiplex PCR reads with MiXCR, one row per CDR3 protein. This table holds fewer than 650,000 distinct CDR3 sequences, around 15% found once. These data also formed part of another study, on T cells in Graves' hyperthyroidism and ophthalmopathy.

This specimen consisted of peripheral blood mononuclear cells (PBMCs), obtained at new diagnosis, from a patient treated with antithyroid drugs. These receptors originate from a man younger than 35 with Graves disease. Each CDR3 is given with its conserved first and last residue. Fields, in order: J gene, clone size, D gene, V gene, CDR3 protein, CDR3 DNA. D genes are given only for firm matches. Expanded clones are given a class, and other clones once, few, many or no size at all.

TRBJ1-1	few	-	TRBV20-1	CSAREADHTEAFF	TGCAGTGCTAGAGAAGCAGATCACACTGAAGCTTTCTTT
TRBJ2-7	few	-	TRBV9	CASSVAGAPYEQYF	TGTGCCAGCAGCGTAGCGGGAGCCCCCTACGAGCAGTACTTC
TRBJ2-2	many	-	TRBV28	CASRVLVGGELFF	TGTGCCAGCAGAGTACTAGTCGGCGGGGAGCTGTTTTTT
TRBJ2-1	few	-	TRBV7-8	CASSLGRGQFF	TGTGCCAGCAGCCTGGGCCGGGGGCAGTTCTTC
TRBJ2-5	-	TRBD2	TRBV20-1	CSAPGRGTPRQETQYF	TGCAGTGCCCCCGGGCGGGGGACGCCAAGACAAGAGACCCAGTACTTC
TRBJ2-7	-	TRBD2	TRBV4-1	CASSLSGPLSYEQYF	TGCGCCAGCAGTCTTAGCGGGCCTCTTTCCTACGAGCAGTACTTC
TRBJ2-7	-	TRBD1	TRBV5-1	CASSLGQGDHEQYF	TGCGCCAGCAGCTTGGGACAGGGAGACCACGAGCAGTACTTC
TRBJ2-1	many	TRBD2	TRBV24-1	CATLTSGTINEQFF	TGTGCCACATTGACTAGCGGGACGATCAATGAGCAGTTCTTC
TRBJ2-1	many	-	TRBV6-5	CASSYSQGIKQFF	TGTGCCAGCAGTTACAGCCAGGGCATTAAGCAGTTCTTC
TRBJ2-1	many	TRBD2	TRBV12-3/TRBV12-4	CASSFPGTSGRSSYNEQFF	TGTGCCAGCAGTTTCCCCGGGACTAGCGGGAGAAGCTCCTACAATGAGCAGTTCTTC
TRBJ2-1	many	-	TRBV7-3	CASSLNTGVGDNEQFF	TGTGCCAGCAGCTTAAACACGGGAGTAGGGGACAATGAGCAGTTCTTC
TRBJ2-1	many	TRBD1	TRBV7-3	CASSPAQGNEQFF	TGTGCCAGCAGCCCAGCACAGGGGAATGAGCAGTTCTTC
TRBJ2-7	many	-	TRBV7-9	CASSPSVEQYF	TGTGCCAGCAGCCCTTCCGTAGAGCAGTACTTC
TRBJ1-1	many	-	TRBV20-1	CSARAPGKGTEAFF	TGCAGTGCTAGAGCACCAGGAAAGGGCACTGAAGCTTTCTTT
TRBJ2-1	many	TRBD2	TRBV3-1	CASSQVLAGVVNEQFF	TGTGCCAGCAGCCAGGTTTTGGCGGGGGTTGTCAATGAGCAGTTCTTC
TRBJ2-7	-	-	TRBV12-3/TRBV12-4	CASSGTWRYEQYF	TGTGCCAGCAGTGGAACTTGGCGATACGAGCAGTACTTC
TRBJ1-1	many	TRBD1	TRBV30	CAWSPAGIDRGGTEAFF	TGTGCCTGGAGTCCCGCGGGAATCGACAGGGGTGGCACTGAAGCTTTCTTT
TRBJ2-7	-	-	TRBV5-1	CASRGGGSNYEQYF	TGCGCCAGCAGGGGGGGGGGCTCCAACTACGAGCAGTACTTC
TRBJ2-1	-	-	TRBV6-2/TRBV6-3	CASRPTGDFYNEQFF	TGTGCCAGCAGACCGACTGGAGACTTTTACAATGAGCAGTTCTTC
TRBJ1-1	few	-	TRBV20-1	CSARSTGRDEAFF	TGCAGTGCTAGAAGTACAGGGAGGGATGAAGCTTTCTTT
TRBJ1-1	few	-	TRBV6-1	CASSELVSEAFF	TGTGCCAGCAGTGAATTAGTTTCGGAAGCTTTCTTT
TRBJ2-2	-	TRBD1	TRBV27	CATTKPGTGLRELFF	TGTGCCACCACCAAACCCGGGACAGGGTTAAGGGAGCTGTTTTTT
TRBJ2-1	many	TRBD2	TRBV20-1	CSADATSGSGNEQFF	TGCAGTGCCGACGCGACTAGCGGGAGTGGCAATGAGCAGTTCTTC
TRBJ2-7	many	TRBD1	TRBV3-1	CASSQVGQGFGEQYF	TGTGCCAGCAGCCAAGTGGGACAGGGCTTCGGCGAGCAGTACTTC
TRBJ2-1	-	TRBD2	TRBV6-1	CASVPVASGTFYKEQFF	TGTGCCAGCGTCCCGGTTGCTAGCGGGACGTTCTACAAGGAGCAGTTCTTC
TRBJ2-7	many	-	TRBV19	CASSAGAGEQYF	TGTGCCAGCAGTGCCGGGGCAGGGGAGCAGTACTTC
TRBJ2-2	few	-	TRBV5-1	CASSLLAVTGELFF	TGTGCCAGCAGCTTGTTGGCCGTGACCGGGGAGCTGTTTTTT
TRBJ1-1	many	-	TRBV30	CAWQPRAGMNTEAFF	TGTGCCTGGCAACCCCGGGCAGGGATGAACACTGAAGCTTTCTTT
TRBJ1-1	many	TRBD1	TRBV30	CAWSAIGTGVSEAFF	TGTGCCTGGAGTGCGATAGGGACAGGGGTGAGTGAAGCTTTCTTT
TRBJ2-5	few	TRBD2	TRBV9	CASSAWRETGETQYF	TGTGCCAGCAGCGCGTGGCGGGAGACGGGGGAGACCCAGTACTTC
TRBJ2-5	few	-	TRBV6-1	CASRSYRVQETQYF	TGTGCCAGCAGATCCTACAGGGTCCAAGAGACCCAGTACTTC
TRBJ1-2	-	-	TRBV6-1	CASNLGGGAGYTF	TGTGCCAGCAACTTAGGGGGGGGGGCTGGCTACACCTTC
TRBJ1-5	few	-	TRBV12-3/TRBV12-4	CASSLVRDQPQHF	TGTGCCAGCAGTTTAGTCAGGGATCAGCCCCAGCATTTT
TRBJ2-3	-	-	TRBV20-1	CSALNRLEGADTQYF	TGCAGTGCCCTGAACAGGTTGGAGGGCGCAGATACGCAGTATTTT
TRBJ2-7	many	TRBD1	TRBV10-3	CATLTGNLDEQYF	TGTGCCACCCTGACAGGGAATTTGGACGAGCAGTACTTC
TRBJ2-7	many	TRBD1	TRBV3-1	CASSATGGREQYF	TGTGCCAGCAGCGCTACAGGGGGGAGAGAGCAGTACTTC